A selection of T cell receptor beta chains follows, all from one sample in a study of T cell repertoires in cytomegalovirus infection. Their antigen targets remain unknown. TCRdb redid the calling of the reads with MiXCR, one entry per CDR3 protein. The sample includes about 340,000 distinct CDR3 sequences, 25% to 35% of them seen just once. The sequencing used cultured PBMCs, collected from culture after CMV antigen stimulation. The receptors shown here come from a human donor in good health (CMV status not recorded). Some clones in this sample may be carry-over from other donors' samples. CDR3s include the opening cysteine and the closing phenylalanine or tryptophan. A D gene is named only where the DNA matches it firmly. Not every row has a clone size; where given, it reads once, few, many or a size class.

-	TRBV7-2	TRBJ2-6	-	CCMRNSGANVLTF	TGTTGTATGCGCAACTCTGGGGCCAACGTCCTGACTTTC
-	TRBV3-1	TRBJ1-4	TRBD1	CASSQTGSDEKLFF	TGTGCCAGCAGCCAGACAGGGAGTGATGAAAAACTGTTTTTT
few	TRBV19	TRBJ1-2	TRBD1	CASSKRPGQGKGYGYTF	TGTGCCAGTAGTAAGAGACCGGGACAGGGGAAGGGCTATGGCTACACCTTC
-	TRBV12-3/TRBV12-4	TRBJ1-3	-	CASSDRNWGNTIYF	TGTGCCAGCAGTGACCGGAACTGGGGAAACACCATATATTTT
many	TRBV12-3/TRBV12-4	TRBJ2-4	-	CASSFKGGQGSIQYF	TGTGCCAGCAGTTTTAAGGGGGGTCAGGGAAGCATTCAGTACTTC
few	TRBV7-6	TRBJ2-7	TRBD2	CASSSRRRGGGASYEQYF	TGTGCCAGCAGCTCCAGGCGGCGGGGCGGGGGTGCGTCCTACGAGCAGTACTTC
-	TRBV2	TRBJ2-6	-	CASLGRRSGANVLTF	TGTGCCAGCTTAGGACGCAGATCGGGGGCCAACGTCCTGACTTTC
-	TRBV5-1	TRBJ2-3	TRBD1	CASSQTTGADTQYF	TGCGCCAGCAGCCAGACGACAGGGGCAGATACGCAGTATTTT
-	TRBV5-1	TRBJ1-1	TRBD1	CASSLAPADRGTEAFF	TGCGCCAGCAGCTTGGCCCCGGCGGACAGGGGCACTGAAGCTTTCTTT
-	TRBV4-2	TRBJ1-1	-	CASSQGQGWNTEAFF	TGTGCCAGCAGCCAAGGTCAGGGCTGGAACACTGAAGCTTTCTTT
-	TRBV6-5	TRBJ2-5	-	CASSPSGTGSETQYF	TGTGCCAGCAGTCCTTCAGGGACGGGTAGTGAGACCCAGTACTTC
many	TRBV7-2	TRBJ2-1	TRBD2	CASSLGDYYNEQFF	TGTGCCAGCAGCTTAGGGGACTATTACAATGAGCAGTTCTTC
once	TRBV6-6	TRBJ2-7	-	CASSLAGGLYEQYF	TGTGCCAGCAGCCTGGCCGGGGGGCTCTACGAGCAGTACTTC
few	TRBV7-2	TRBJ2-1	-	CASSSGTRGLNEQFF	TGTGCCAGCAGCTCAGGGACAAGGGGACTAAATGAGCAGTTCTTC
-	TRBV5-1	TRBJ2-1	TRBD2	CAARLAGGDEQFF	TGCGCCGCCCGTCTGGCGGGGGGGGATGAGCAGTTCTTC
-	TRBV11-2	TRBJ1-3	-	CANSESGKSGNTIYF	TGTGCCAACAGCGAATCGGGGAAATCTGGAAACACCATATATTTT
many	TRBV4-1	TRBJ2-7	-	CASSQAGTTTYEQYF	TGCGCCAGCAGCCAAGCCGGGACAACGACCTACGAGCAGTACTTC
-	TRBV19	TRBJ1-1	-	CASSAGTAVNTEAFF	TGTGCCAGTAGTGCCGGGACGGCCGTGAACACTGAAGCTTTCTTT
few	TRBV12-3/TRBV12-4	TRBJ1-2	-	CASSLLRGEGYTF	TGTGCCAGCAGTTTGCTGAGGGGAGAGGGCTACACCTTC
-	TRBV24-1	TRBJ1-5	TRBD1	CATSRGGNQPQHF	TGTGCCACCAGCAGGGGGGGCAATCAGCCCCAGCATTTT
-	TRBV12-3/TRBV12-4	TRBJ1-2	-	CASSSRALRGYTF	TGTGCCAGCAGTTCCCGGGCCTTAAGAGGCTACACCTTC
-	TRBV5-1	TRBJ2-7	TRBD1	CASSFTPGGDEQYF	TGCGCCAGCAGCTTTACTCCAGGGGGAGACGAGCAGTACTTC
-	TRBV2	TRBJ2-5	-	CASSGGQSETQYF	TGTGCCAGCAGTGGAGGGCAGTCCGAGACCCAGTACTTC
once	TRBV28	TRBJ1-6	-	CASSLGGWNNSPLHF	TGTGCCAGCAGTTTGGGAGGGTGGAATAATTCACCCCTCCACTTT
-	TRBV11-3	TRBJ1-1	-	CASSLASGFNMNTEAFF	TGTGCCAGCAGCTTAGCATCAGGGTTTAACATGAACACTGAAGCTTTCTTT
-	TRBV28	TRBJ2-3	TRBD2	CASNAPGLAGVRTDTQYF	TGTGCCAGCAATGCACCGGGACTAGCGGGAGTTCGGACAGATACGCAGTATTTT
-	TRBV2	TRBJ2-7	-	CASSEESARTYEQYF	TGTGCCAGCAGTGAAGAGTCAGCAAGGACCTACGAGCAGTACTTC
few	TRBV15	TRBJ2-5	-	CATSREQIFRDGRQETQYF	TGTGCCACCAGCAGAGAACAAATCTTCCGGGACGGAAGACAAGAGACCCAGTACTTC
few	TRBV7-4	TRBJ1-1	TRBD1	CASSRTGQGMNTEAFF	TGTGCCAGCAGCCGGACGGGACAGGGGATGAACACTGAAGCTTTCTTT
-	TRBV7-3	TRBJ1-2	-	CASSLSQIQTESHYGYTF	TGTGCCAGCAGCTTAAGCCAAATTCAGACAGAGAGTCACTATGGCTACACCTTC
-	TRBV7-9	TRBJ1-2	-	CASTDPGRNGYTF	TGTGCCAGTACGGACCCCGGAAGGAATGGCTACACCTTC
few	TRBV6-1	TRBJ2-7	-	CASRDQGPNSYEQYF	TGTGCCAGCAGAGACCAGGGGCCCAACTCCTACGAGCAGTACTTC
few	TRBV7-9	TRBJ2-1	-	CASSLWEPEQFF	TGTGCCAGCAGCTTATGGGAGCCTGAGCAGTTCTTC
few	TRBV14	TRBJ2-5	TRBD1	CASSPVPTGQIRETQYF	TGTGCCAGCAGCCCAGTCCCTACGGGACAGATACGAGAGACCCAGTACTTC
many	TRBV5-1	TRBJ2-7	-	CASSLATRPADVSYEQYF	TGCGCCAGCAGCTTGGCCACAAGGCCTGCTGATGTCTCCTACGAGCAGTACTTC
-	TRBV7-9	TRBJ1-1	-	CASSLGETLNTEAFF	TGTGCCAGCAGCTTGGGGGAGACCTTGAACACTGAAGCTTTCTTT
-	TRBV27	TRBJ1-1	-	CASSWGQGGTEAFF	TGTGCCAGCAGTTGGGGACAAGGAGGGACTGAAGCTTTCTTT
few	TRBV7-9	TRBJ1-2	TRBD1	CASSLAGTDQTDRYGYTF	TGTGCCAGCAGCTTAGCAGGGACAGATCAGACTGATCGATATGGCTACACCTTC
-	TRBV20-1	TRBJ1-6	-	CSAKEAGGDSPLHF	TGCAGTGCTAAGGAGGCGGGGGGGGATTCACCCCTCCACTTT
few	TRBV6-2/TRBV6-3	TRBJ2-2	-	CASSYYSRVETGELFF	TGTGCCAGCAGTTACTACTCTCGGGTAGAGACCGGGGAGCTGTTTTTT
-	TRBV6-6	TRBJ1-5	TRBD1	CASSFGQGARQPQHF	TGTGCCAGCAGTTTTGGACAGGGGGCAAGGCAGCCCCAGCATTTT
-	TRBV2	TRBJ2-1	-	CASSPSSSYNEQFF	TGTGCCAGCAGTCCCAGTAGCTCCTACAATGAGCAGTTCTTC
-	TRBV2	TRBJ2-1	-	CASSEAPGSEFEQFF	TGTGCCAGCAGTGAAGCGCCCGGAAGCGAATTTGAGCAGTTCTTC
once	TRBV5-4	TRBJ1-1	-	CASRKDRYTEAFF	TGTGCCAGCAGAAAGGACAGATACACTGAAGCTTTCTTT
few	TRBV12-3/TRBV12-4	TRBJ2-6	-	CASDGGTDFSGANVLTF	TGTGCCAGCGACGGCGGGACGGACTTCTCTGGGGCCAACGTCCTGACTTTC
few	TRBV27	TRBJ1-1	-	CASGRAISLGAFF	TGTGCCAGCGGGAGGGCCATCTCCCTGGGGGCTTTCTTT
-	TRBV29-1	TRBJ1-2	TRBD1	CSVTMTGDGYTF	TGCAGCGTTACGATGACAGGGGATGGCTACACCTTC
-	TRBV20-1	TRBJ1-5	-	CSAYNGGHYSNQPQHF	TGCAGTGCTTATAATGGGGGGCATTATAGCAATCAGCCCCAGCATTTT
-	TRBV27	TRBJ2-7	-	CASSPPLAGLDEQYF	TGTGCCAGCAGTCCTCCTTTGGCAGGGTTGGACGAGCAGTACTTC
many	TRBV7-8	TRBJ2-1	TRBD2	CASNWGLAVYNEQFF	TGTGCCAGCAATTGGGGACTAGCGGTTTACAATGAGCAGTTCTTC
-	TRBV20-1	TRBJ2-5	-	CSTNRANRETQYF	TGCAGCACGAACAGGGCGAACCGAGAGACCCAGTACTTC
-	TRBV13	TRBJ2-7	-	CASSPTEYEQYF	TGTGCCAGCAGCCCAACCGAGTACGAGCAGTACTTC
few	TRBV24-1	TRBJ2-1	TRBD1	CATRGQGDNEQFF	TGTGCCACCAGAGGACAGGGGGACAATGAGCAGTTCTTC
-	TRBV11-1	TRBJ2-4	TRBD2	CASSRTSGRALNIQYF	TGTGCCAGCAGTCGGACTAGCGGGAGGGCCCTAAACATTCAGTACTTC
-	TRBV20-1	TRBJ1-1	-	CSARDSDSKAFF	TGCAGTGCTAGAGATAGCGACAGTAAAGCTTTCTTT